Described below is a single T cell receptor beta chain sequence and its context. Its antigen has not been determined. The sample holds no much larger clone one base away, and base qualities are not on file. Read against the paper, the sample's time point label means: baseline before first vaccination. In the paper's terms, the treatment or condition label means: meningococcal conjugate vaccine given as trial control. Samples from vaccinated people were obtained from the UK trials COV001 and COV002, which included a single-blind randomized controlled phase 2/3 trial of AZD1222 (ChAdOx1 nCoV-19) in healthy adults. Trial participant PBMC samples were collected at day 0 and day 28 after the second dose for TCRbeta chain sequencing. This sample stems from a study of T cell responses to AZD1222 COVID-19 vaccine (dated by TCRdb to about 2021). About the full investigation: A total of around 240 trial participants underwent TCR sequencing, of whom around 200 received two doses of AZD1222 and around 26 received two doses of the MenACWY control vaccine. Trial participants were enrolled by age into 18-55, 56-69 and 70-plus year subgroups, with approximately 150, 30 and 60 TCR-sequenced participants respectively. Study-wide findings and limitations: The vaccine-associated CD4 TCRs covered the entire spike protein, and the dominant responses fell in regions 160-218 and 743-854. Participants were mostly white British, with more females than males. The authors suggested clonal diversity may have been underestimated. In the small 56-69-year group, the increase in depth fell short of significance, most likely because of low power. After two AZD1222 doses, both the breadth and the depth of spike-specific TCRs were significantly higher than at day 0 and than in MenACWY recipients. Conclusions about previously exposed vaccinees are limited because only five to seven AZD1222 recipients were SARS-CoV-2 seropositive at baseline. No day 14 peak-response samples were available, so repertoires were characterized only after the peak T cell response. Reportedly, almost half of the unique spike-specific TCRs recognized epitopes lying outside the regions that are mutated in the B.1.351 and B.1.1.7 variants.

V was cut back by 1 base and J by 6 bases, leaving a gap of 7 bases between them. For CDR1 and CDR2, the germline V gene lists SGDLS and YYNGEE. Inclusive of the bounding cysteine and phenylalanine, the CDR3 is 13 residues long. Only the CDR3 DNA stays, 39 bases, in frame from base 1. The CDR3 regions of human TCRbeta chains were subjected to immunosequencing. The authors' pipeline ran thus. Repertoire TCRs were checked for matches against a reference library of SARS-CoV-2-specific TCRs that had been generated using the MIRA antigen-specificity platform. Breadth meant the fraction of unique TCRs that were SARS-CoV-2-associated, whereas depth meant the fraction of total T cells that were SARS-CoV-2-associated. Using the MIRA data, each spike-specific TCR was mapped to the spike region that the TCR reacts to and placed in a CD4 or CD8 class. Log10-transformed breadth and depth values were compared by one-way ANOVA with Sidak's multiple comparisons tests. TCRdb took over this immuneACCESS table, retaining in-frame rearrangements with V and J assigned. Such tables are incomplete; in checked studies, under half of the missing clones stem from an unresolved V gene, and the remainder is unexplained. Clone size and V and J calls were adopted from that table, with D and trimming inferred from the DNA. This sample is represented by about 220,000 clones; around 93% of them were singletons. Over 0.95% of the sample is in the top ten clones.

This TCR derives from an adult in good health. The chain was built from TRBV9 and TRBJ2-2, with a tentative D call of TRBD1 or TRBD2, each matching 5 bases. The sequencing here drew on peripheral blood, taken on day 0 of MenACWY control vaccination. The nucleotide sequence reads as follows: TGTGCCAGCAGCGTACAGGGAGCCGGGGAGCTGTTTTTT. Its protein is CASSVQGAGELFF.